These 22 T cell receptor beta chains were all obtained from the same sample, sequenced in a study of CD8 T cells in ankylosing spondylitis. Study results and limitations: Within ankylosing spondylitis blood, a TCR beta motif made up of several highly homologous variants appeared to be characteristic.

These TCRs' antigens remain unknown. MiXCR, applied by TCRdb to the 5' RACE reads, yields one record per CDR3 protein. The sample shows under 550,000 distinct CDR3 sequences, roughly 25% of them seen only once. The material sequenced was blood, either unsorted or a sorted T cell fraction (not recorded which). The receptors stem from a male donor with ankylosing spondylitis.

Only a few counts were recorded for this clonotype. CDR3 DNA: TGTGCCAGCAGTTACGAACAGCCCTGGCGTCAGCCCCAGCATTTT. Its protein product is CASSYEQPWRQPQHF. The chain employs TRBV6-2 or TRBV6-3 and TRBJ1-5; no reliable D call. The V and J ends lost 2 bases and 6 bases respectively, with 14 bases between them. CDR3 length: 15 residues. From germline, CDR1 is MNHEY and CDR2 SVGEGT.

The table lists this clonotype with many counts. The rearrangement joins TRBV5-1 to TRBJ2-1; a possible D gene is TRBD1 (8 bases). V gave up 3 bases and J gave up 6 bases, with 16 bases separating them. Germline CDR1 is SGHRS and CDR2 is YFSETQ. This CDR3 contains 15 residues. Here the CDR3 DNA reads TGCGCCAGCAGCTGGGGGGGACAGGCCCCCAATGAGCAGTTCTTC. Amino acids: CASSWGGQAPNEQFF.

This clonotype was counted a few times. The V gene is TRBV10-2, the J gene TRBJ2-1; 11 bases are a match to TRBD2. The germline V gene has CDR1 WSHSY and CDR2 SAAADI. Losses at the gene ends were 10 bases for V and 4 bases for J; bases not matched to a gene: 6. The CDR3 is 14 amino acids. The CDR3 DNA follows: TGCGCCACTAGGACTAGCGGGCAGTACAATGAGCAGTTCTTC. Residues: CATRTSGQYNEQFF.

CDR3 protein: CASSPTIAPYNEQFF. CDR3 nucleotides: TGTGCCAGCAGTCCCACGATAGCCCCCTACAATGAGCAGTTCTTC. The J gene is TRBJ2-1, the V gene TRBV7-2; no reliable D call. Trimming took off 6 bases at V and 2 bases at J, with 14 bases between the two ends. CDR1 is SGHTA, CDR2 FQGNSA, per germline. The CDR3 runs to 15 residues.

The sample holds one count of this clonotype. The chain links TRBV29-1 to TRBJ2-7, with D hard to call. The CDR3 contains 12 residues. The V gene's germline CDR1 is SQVTM and CDR2 ANQGSEA. The germline V and J ends were trimmed by 4 bases and 4 bases, with 11 bases remaining between them. For the CDR3, the DNA is TGCAGCGTTGTACCAAATAGGTACGAGCAGTACGTC. The encoded protein is CSVVPNRYEQYV.

The rearrangement uses TRBV5-6 and TRBJ2-5; D possibly corresponds to TRBD2 (6 bases). Germline V gene sequence: CDR1 SGHDT, CDR2 YYEEEE. The CDR3 extends over 14 amino acids. The V end lost 0 bases, the J end lost 5 bases, and 11 bases lay between the germline ends. In DNA form, the CDR3 reads TGTGCCAGCAGCTTGGGACTAGTAATGGAGACCCAGTACTTC. It yields the protein CASSLGLVMETQYF.

The chain employs TRBV24-1 and TRBJ1-6; maybe TRBD1 (5 bases). V lost 10 bases and J lost 10, with 16 bases in between. The germline gives CDR1 KGHDR, CDR2 SFDVKD. The CDR3 extends over 13 amino acids. The DNA for the CDR3 is TGTGCCACGGGCGACAGCTTGGGGTCACCCCTCCACTTT. It translates to CATGDSLGSPLHF.

This clonotype was recorded at least ten times. The J gene is TRBJ1-4, the V gene TRBV29-1; D is ambiguous. The CDR3 consists of 13 residues. V lost 6 bases and J 0 bases, leaving 8 bases between the germline ends. The germline V gene has CDR1 SQVTM and CDR2 ANQGSEA. In nucleotides, the CDR3 is TGCAGCGTCGGACGGGCAACTAATGAAAAACTGTTTTTT. As protein: CSVGRATNEKLFF.

The chain uses TRBV15 and TRBJ1-5; TRBD1 aligns across 7 bases. The V segment lost 5 bases and the J segment 0 bases; nucleotides outside the gene matches: 7. Germline loops: CDR1 LNHNV, CDR2 YYDKDF (reference sequence). CDR3 length equals 16 residues. The CDR3 reads CATSGGTVISNQPQHF. The CDR3 DNA reads as TGTGCCACCAGCGGCGGGACAGTGATTAGCAATCAGCCCCAGCATTTT.

This clonotype was detected a few times. CDR3 DNA: TGCGCCAGCAGCTTGGAAAGGGTAGCCTACGAGCAGTACGTC. Translation gives CASSLERVAYEQYV. The J gene is TRBJ2-7, the V gene TRBV5-1; D not certain. V shed 0 bases and J shed 2 bases, with 9 bases lying between them. This CDR3 comprises 14 residues. In germline, CDR1 is SGHRS, CDR2 YFSETQ.

The chain links TRBV20-1 to TRBJ2-5; 8 bases are shared with TRBD2. The CDR3 has 12 residues. Germline CDR1 DFQATT, CDR2 SNEGSKA (reference sequence). The ends lost 6 bases at V and 4 bases at J; junction bases unmatched: 4. CDR3 sequence reads: CSAGTSIETQYF. CDR3 in DNA: TGCAGTGCGGGGACTAGTATAGAGACCCAGTACTTC.

The gene calls are TRBV23-1 and TRBJ2-1, with a tentative D call TRBD1 (6 bases). TRBV23-1 counts as an open reading frame of uncertain function. The CDR3 extends over 17 amino acids. Trimming removed 3 bases from V and 2 bases from J, with 17 bases in between. CDR3 sequence (DNA): TGCGCCAGCAGTCAGGGGCCGCCAGGGGCGACCTACAATGAGCAGTTCTTC. Translating gives CASSQGPPGATYNEQFF.

This chain joins TRBV12-3 or TRBV12-4 and TRBJ2-3; D ambiguous. This CDR3 is 14 amino acids long. V dropped 1 base and J dropped 4 bases, with 9 bases sitting between them. The CDR3 sequence is CASSLGDGPDTQYF. DNA of the CDR3: TGTGCCAGCAGTTTAGGGGATGGGCCAGATACGCAGTATTTT.

This chain links TRBV29-1 with TRBJ2-7; unclear D gene. The CDR3 spans 11 residues. From germline, CDR1 is SQVTM and CDR2 ANQGSEA. The V end was cut by 7 bases, the J end by 2 bases, with 9 bases between. DNA of the CDR3: TGCAGCGCTCGGGCCCCCTACGAGCAGTACGTC. This sequence encodes CSARAPYEQYV.

The chain couples TRBV6-2 or TRBV6-3 to TRBJ2-7; 7 positions match TRBD2. CDR3 size: 15 residues. After removal of 6 bases from V and 6 bases from J, the junction contained 14 bases not matched to a gene. Germline loops: CDR1 MNHEY, CDR2 SVGEGT. CDR3: CASSPRAREKGEQYV. The CDR3 DNA reads TGTGCCAGCAGCCCTCGTGCGCGGGAGAAGGGCGAGCAGTACGTC.

The rearrangement uses TRBV7-2 and TRBJ2-7; D is uncertain. The germline V and J ends were trimmed by 3 bases and 6 bases, with 9 bases remaining between them. Germline CDR1 reads SGHTA; CDR2 reads FQGNSA. The CDR3 runs 12 residues. The CDR3 sequence: CASSFRDSEQYF. CDR3 in DNA: TGTGCCAGCAGCTTTAGAGACTCCGAGCAGTACTTC.

This clonotype came up a few times. The chain employs TRBV5-1 and TRBJ2-5, with D hard to call. The CDR3 totals 16 residues. From germline, CDR1 is SGHRS and CDR2 YFSETQ. V was clipped by 0 bases and J by 5 bases, with 17 bases between them. The CDR3 reads CASSLVPSRVGETQYF. CDR3 DNA sequence: TGCGCCAGCAGCTTGGTCCCAAGCCGGGTTGGGGAGACCCAGTACTTC.

This clonotype was observed a handful of times. In nucleotides, the CDR3 is TGTGCCAGCGTGAAGGGGACTAGCGGGAGGGTATATGAGCAGTTCTTC. Protein product: CASVKGTSGRVYEQFF. The chain is built from TRBV2 and TRBJ2-1; 16 bases match TRBD2. The CDR3 covers 16 residues. Per germline, CDR1 SNHLY and CDR2 FYNNEI. Unmatched junction bases numbered 9, after V lost 8 bases and J lost 8 bases.

This rearrangement joins TRBV5-6 to TRBJ2-2, with TRBD2 as a possible D gene (7 bases). Germline CDR1 is SGHDT and CDR2 is YYEEEE. This CDR3 contains 15 residues. Trimming stripped 3 bases from V and 2 bases from J, with 11 bases between. The CDR3 protein is CASSWGGHNTGELFF. The CDR3 DNA follows: TGTGCCAGCAGCTGGGGGGGACATAACACCGGGGAGCTGTTTTTT. The full variable domain, rest sourced from reference TRBV5-6 and TRBJ2-2, is DAGVTQSPTHLIKTRGQQVTLRCSPKSGHDTVSWYQQALGQGPQFIFQYYEEEERQRGNFPDRFSGHQFPNYSSELNVNALLLGDSALYLCASSWGGHNTGELFFGEGSRLTVL.

The V call is TRBV11-3, the J call TRBJ2-1; 12 positions agree with TRBD2. From germline, CDR1 is SGHNT and CDR2 YENEEA. Trimming cost V 6 bases and J 7 bases; bases outside gene matches: 7. The CDR3 length is 15 residues. Here the CDR3 DNA reads TGTGCCAGCAGACTGACTAGCGGGAGTCCGAATGAGCAGTTCTTC. It translates to CASRLTSGSPNEQFF.

V and J are TRBV4-2 and TRBJ1-1; D unclear. The V gene lost 1 base and the J gene lost 8 bases, with 14 bases spanning the gap. CDR3 length: 14 amino acids. The V gene's germline CDR1 is LGHNA and CDR2 YNFKEQ. The CDR3 reads CASSQALSGPEAFF. For the CDR3, the DNA is TGTGCCAGCAGCCAAGCGCTGAGTGGTCCGGAAGCTTTCTTT.

The chain couples TRBV20-1 to TRBJ2-3, with 8 bases aligning to TRBD2. V lost 0 bases, J lost 3 bases, and 8 bases stayed unmatched. CDR1 and CDR2 (germline): DFQATT, SNEGSKA (reference sequence). This CDR3 spans 16 amino acids. CDR3 sequence reads: CSARDRWTSLTDTQYF. CDR3 DNA: TGCAGTGCTAGAGATCGCTGGACTAGCCTTACAGATACGCAGTATTTT.